These 23 T cell receptor beta chains originate from one sample sequenced in a study of beta chain features in type 1 diabetes. Every isolated RNA sample was fully reverse transcribed, so sequencing captured expressed TCRB transcripts. The table came from immunoSEQ multiplex PCR; TCRdb's copy has only in-frame clones and leaves some out. The table lists around 350,000 clones, 10% to 15% of them singletons. Material for sequencing was naive CD4+ T cells from blood. The receptor source for this set is a man aged 18-30 years in good health.

This clone was seen only a few times. The V gene is TRBV7-8, the J gene TRBJ2-3; D is undetermined. CDR3 length equals 12 residues. CDR1 is SGHVS and CDR2 is FQNEAQ in the germline V gene. V lost 5 bases, J lost 2 bases, and 5 bases lay in between. The CDR3 coding sequence is TGTGCCAGCAGCCACAACACAGATACGCAGTATTTT. It specifies CASSHNTDTQYF. Supplemented by reference TRBV7-8 and TRBJ2-3, the full variable domain reads GAGVSQSPRYKVAKRGQDVALRCDPISGHVSLFWYQQALGQGPEFLTYFQNEAQLDKSGLPSDRFFAERPEGSVSTLKIQRTQQEDSAVYLCASSHNTDTQYFGPGTRLTVL.

This clone was detected a few times. The chain uses TRBV7-9 and TRBJ1-1; possible D gene TRBD1, 5 bases. CDR3 length: 14 amino acids. The germline V and J ends were trimmed by 4 bases and 2 bases, with 11 bases remaining between them. CDR1 SEHNR and CDR2 FQNEAQ come from the germline V gene (reference sequence). CDR3 nucleotide sequence: TGTGCCAGCAGCTCGCAGGGTGTAAACACTGAAGCTTTCTTT. It encodes CASSSQGVNTEAFF.

This rearrangement joins TRBV19 to TRBJ2-1; a weak D match, TRBD1 (5 bases). From germline, CDR1 is LNHDA and CDR2 SQIVND (reference sequence). Deletions cut 5 bases from V and 7 bases from J, with 15 bases between. This CDR3 has 14 residues. The CDR3 coding sequence is TGTGCCAGTAGTCCCCGGACAAGTCCTAATGAGCAGTTCTTC. Amino acids: CASSPRTSPNEQFF.

This chain connects TRBV2 to TRBJ1-2; 10 bases are shared with TRBD1. The CDR3 contains 14 residues. Looked up from germline, CDR1 is SNHLY and CDR2 is FYNNEI. The junction had 10 bases not matched to a gene; V was cut back by 10 bases and J by 5 bases. CDR3 DNA sequence: TGTGCCACCAAGACAGGGGGCGCTGGATATGGCTACACCTTC. It specifies CATKTGGAGYGYTF.

In its sample, this clone was seen a few times. The V call is TRBV6-6, the J call TRBJ2-1, with TRBD1 as a possible D gene (6 bases). V was shortened by 6 bases and J by 10 bases, with 19 bases between the two germline ends. The CDR3 spans 14 residues. Per the germline V gene, CDR1 is MNHNY and CDR2 is SVGAGI (reference sequence). CDR3 DNA sequence: TGTGCCAGCAGCCCCGGCTTCAACCAGGGGGAGCAGTTCTTC. As protein: CASSPGFNQGEQFF.

This clone appeared a few times. Additional DNA sequences in this sample encode the identical CDR3. This chain links TRBV6-5 with TRBJ2-5; D is unclear. Per germline, CDR1 MNHEY and CDR2 SVGAGI. This CDR3 comprises 11 residues. V lost 5 bases and J lost 2, with 3 bases in between. CDR3 nucleotides: TGTGCCAGCAGTCAGCAAGAGACCCAGTACTTC. Its protein product is CASSQQETQYF.

The CDR3 DNA reads as TGCGCCAGCAGCTTGGCAGGGCCCCGATACAATGAGCAGTTCTTC. It codes for CASSLAGPRYNEQFF. The chain combines TRBV5-1 with TRBJ2-1; tentative D call: TRBD1 (5 bases). Trimming pared 0 bases from V and 4 bases from J, leaving 11 bases between. The CDR3 loop spans 15 amino acids. The germline V gene has CDR1 SGHRS and CDR2 YFSETQ.

The chain couples TRBV28 to TRBJ2-1; D is uncertain. With 1 base removed from V and 9 bases from J, the gap between germline ends came to 10 bases. CDR1 is MDHEN, CDR2 SYDVKM, per germline. The length of the CDR3 is 13 residues. CDR3 nucleotides: TGTGCCAGCAGTTTATTACCCCCCGGTGAGCAGTTCTTC. It is translated as CASSLLPPGEQFF.

This rearrangement joins TRBV28 to TRBJ2-4, with D unclear. Per the germline V gene, CDR1 is MDHEN and CDR2 is SYDVKM. The CDR3 is 13 amino acids. V lost 8 bases to trimming and J lost 2 bases, with 10 bases between them. CDR3 DNA sequence: TGTGCCAGCGGCAGGCAGCCCAAAAACATTCAGTACTTC. Translated, it gives CASGRQPKNIQYF.

CDR3 in amino acids: CASSAQRGTIAKNIQYF. CDR3 DNA sequence: TGTGCCAGCAGCGCGCAAAGGGGTACAATAGCCAAAAACATTCAGTACTTC. The chain is built from TRBV7-9 and TRBJ2-4; D may be TRBD1 (5 bases). CDR3 length: 17 residues. Germline lookup yields CDR1 SEHNR and CDR2 FQNEAQ (reference sequence). Trimming stripped 5 bases from V and 0 bases from J, with 17 bases between.

CDR3 amino acids: CASSLAGPSSYEQYF. For the CDR3, the DNA is TGTGCCAGCAGCTTAGCGGGCCCCAGCTCCTACGAGCAGTACTTC. The chain recombines TRBV7-2 with TRBJ2-7; D is unresolved. The CDR3 runs 15 residues. Trimming cost V 0 bases and J 0 bases, with 9 bases left between them. The germline V gene has CDR1 SGHTA and CDR2 FQGNSA.

The chain links TRBV27 to TRBJ1-2, with a weak D call TRBD1 (6 bases). This CDR3 region has 14 residues. V was trimmed by 5 bases and J by 0 bases, leaving 10 bases between them. Germline V gene data show CDR1 as MNHEY and CDR2 as SMNVEV (reference sequence). The CDR3 nucleotides read TGTGCCAGCAGTCGGACAGACCCTAACTATGGCTACACCTTC. This encodes CASSRTDPNYGYTF.

A few counts support this clone. The chain joins TRBV11-1 to TRBJ2-7, with 8 nucleotides matching TRBD1. CDR3 length equals 16 residues. CDR1 and CDR2 from the germline V gene are SGHAT and FQDESV (reference sequence). Unmatched junction bases numbered 14, after V lost 4 bases and J lost 6 bases. CDR3: CASSSPWTGSFGEQYF. CDR3 nucleotides: TGTGCCAGCAGCTCTCCCTGGACAGGGAGCTTCGGCGAGCAGTACTTC.

This clone was observed a handful of times. The CDR3 sequence: CAWSGDGSSYEQYF. The CDR3 DNA follows: TGTGCCTGGAGTGGTGACGGGAGCTCCTACGAGCAGTACTTC. This chain uses TRBV30 with TRBJ2-7, with D perhaps TRBD2 (6 bases). Germline V gene lookup returns CDR1 GTSNPN and CDR2 SVGIG (reference sequence). CDR3 length: 14 residues. V dropped 1 base and J dropped 0 bases, with 10 bases sitting between them.

V is TRBV25-1 and J is TRBJ2-1; TRBD1 is a possible D gene (5 bases). This CDR3 has 16 residues. Germline CDR1 and CDR2: MGHDK and SYGVNS. V lost 1 base to trimming and J lost 6 bases, with 16 bases between them. For the CDR3, the DNA is TGTGCCAGCAGTGAATTGGGGCGTCATAACCTCAATGAGCAGTTCTTC. Amino acids: CASSELGRHNLNEQFF.

This clone was observed a few times. The rearrangement links TRBV5-1 to TRBJ2-2; weak D call: TRBD1 (5 bases). CDR1 is SGHRS, CDR2 YFSETQ, per germline. The CDR3 is 18 residues long. Trimming removed 1 base at V and 2 bases at J, with 18 bases between. The CDR3 bases are TGCGCCAGCAGCTTGAGTGGGTGGCAGGGAAGTAACACCGGGGAGCTGTTTTTT. Translation gives CASSLSGWQGSNTGELFF.

The chain combines TRBV30 with TRBJ1-6, with 7 bases identical to TRBD1. CDR3 length: 14 residues. J was trimmed by 6 bases and V by 5 bases; bases with no gene match: 7. The germline gives CDR1 GTSNPN, CDR2 SVGIG (reference sequence). DNA for the CDR3: TGTGCCTGGTGCCAGGGACAGAGTAATTCACCCCTCCACTTT. It yields the protein CAWCQGQSNSPLHF.

The chain joins TRBV7-9 to TRBJ1-1; D is ambiguous. The length of the CDR3 is 12 residues. Trimming stripped 5 bases from V and 5 bases from J, with 9 bases between. In germline, CDR1 is SEHNR, CDR2 FQNEAQ (reference sequence). CDR3 sequence (DNA): TGTGCCAGCAGCCCCGTTCTTACTGAAGCTTTCTTT. It encodes CASSPVLTEAFF.

There are a few counts of this clone. At the DNA level, this CDR3 is encoded by other sequences in the same sample as well. J is TRBJ2-3 and V is TRBV7-9; TRBD1 might be the D (5 bases). V was clipped by 6 bases and J by 4 bases, with 17 bases between them. Germline loops: CDR1 SEHNR, CDR2 FQNEAQ (reference sequence). This CDR3 spans 15 amino acids. This CDR3 is CASSALAGAADTQYF. CDR3 bases: TGTGCCAGCAGTGCCTTGGCTGGGGCCGCAGATACGCAGTATTTT.

The V call is TRBV5-6, the J call TRBJ2-7; 12 bases match TRBD2. Germline V gives CDR1 SGHDT, CDR2 YYEEEE. V dropped 4 bases and J dropped 2; count of bases not matched to a gene: 4. This CDR3 has 15 residues. This CDR3 is CASSHLAGGAYEQYF. Written as DNA, the CDR3 is TGTGCCAGCAGCCACCTAGCGGGAGGGGCCTACGAGCAGTACTTC.

The V gene is TRBV19, the J gene TRBJ2-1; TRBD1 is a possible D gene (5 bases). The V end lost 7 bases, the J end lost 8 bases, and 12 bases lay between the germline ends. There are 12 residues in the CDR3. CDR1 is LNHDA and CDR2 is SQIVND in the germline V gene (reference sequence). CDR3 in amino acids: CASTMGPHEQFF. CDR3 DNA sequence: TGTGCCAGTACCATGGGGCCCCATGAGCAGTTCTTC.

The CDR3 DNA reads TGTGCCAGCAGACAGGGGGCCTATCAGCCCCAGCATTTT. It specifies CASRQGAYQPQHF. The J gene is TRBJ1-5, the V gene TRBV28; TRBD1 agrees at 9 bases. Germline CDR1 MDHEN, CDR2 SYDVKM. The V segment lost 6 bases and the J segment 5 bases; nucleotides outside the gene matches: 2. The CDR3 spans 13 residues. Filled out from reference TRBV28 and TRBJ1-5, the complete variable domain reads DVKVTQSSRYLVKRTGEKVFLECVQDMDHENMFWYRQDPGLGLRLIYFSYDVKMKEKGDIPEGYSVSREKKERFSLILESASTNQTSMYLCASRQGAYQPQHFGDGTRLSIL.

The gene calls are TRBV28 and TRBJ2-1, with 13 bases aligning to TRBD2. Per germline, CDR1 MDHEN and CDR2 SYDVKM. Trimming took 7 bases from V and 7 from J; bases not matched to a gene: 7. The CDR3 is 15 amino acids. The CDR3 DNA reads as TGTGCCAGCACTCGAGGACTAGCGGGAGCGAATGAGCAGTTCTTC. Translated, it gives CASTRGLAGANEQFF.